Below, 8 T cell receptor beta chains from the same sample are listed, as sequenced in a study of CD8 T cells in Susac syndrome. The RNA input was about 0.5 to 1 ug, and it was reverse transcribed with random hexamers. Via MiXCR, TCRdb re-called the immunoSEQ multiplex PCR reads, giving one row per CDR3 protein. Among 150,000 to 250,000 distinct CDR3 sequences listed, roughly 95% were seen once. Source material: CD4+ T cells from PBMCs. The receptors come from a human donor with multiple sclerosis.

The chain recombines TRBV24-1 with TRBJ2-5; TRBD2 matches 7 bases. Germline lookup yields CDR1 KGHDR and CDR2 SFDVKD. This CDR3 is built from 14 residues. The V gene end was trimmed by 4 bases and the J gene end by 4 bases; junction bases not matched to a gene: 5. CDR3 sequence (DNA): TGTGCCACCAGTGACCCTGGACTAGGAGAGACCCAGTACTTC. Residues: CATSDPGLGETQYF.

The chain is built from TRBV18 and TRBJ2-1; D call uncertain. The CDR3 has 16 residues. Deletions cut 4 bases from V and 0 bases from J, with 13 bases between. Germline V gene lookup returns CDR1 KGHSH and CDR2 LQKENI. CDR3 coding DNA: TGTGCCAGCTCACTTAGAGTAATGGGCTCCTACAATGAGCAGTTCTTC. Protein sequence: CASSLRVMGSYNEQFF.

The chain is built from TRBV24-1 and TRBJ2-3; no definite D call. Germline assignment: CDR1 KGHDR and CDR2 SFDVKD. The CDR3 sequence is 13 residues long. V lost 4 bases to trimming and J lost 0 bases, with 4 bases between them. The CDR3 loop reads CATSEGSTDTQYF. DNA of the CDR3: TGTGCCACCAGTGAGGGGAGCACAGATACGCAGTATTTT.

The rearrangement uses TRBV6-5 and TRBJ2-5; possible D gene TRBD2, 6 bases. CDR3 length: 15 amino acids. Germline CDR1 MNHEY, CDR2 SVGAGI. V gave up 4 bases and J gave up 4 bases, with 16 bases separating them. CDR3 in amino acids: CASSFSGPWGETQYF. The CDR3 nucleotides read TGTGCCAGCAGTTTTAGCGGTCCTTGGGGAGAGACCCAGTACTTC.

The chain uses TRBV12-3 or TRBV12-4 and TRBJ2-5, with no clear D. There are 11 residues in the CDR3. Trimming cost V 6 bases and J 4 bases, with 6 bases left between them. Here the CDR3 DNA reads TGTGCCAGCAGCCTTACAGAGACCCAGTACTTC. Amino acid sequence: CASSLTETQYF.

CDR3 residues: CASSSYFGGYTF. CDR3 DNA: TGTGCCAGCAGCTCCTATTTTGGGGGCTACACCTTC. The chain links TRBV13 to TRBJ1-2, with unresolved D. Germline-derived CDR1 and CDR2 are PRHDT and FYEKMQ (reference sequence). Between the trimmed V and J ends, which lost 4 bases and 8 bases, there was a span of 11 bases. This CDR3 comprises 12 residues.

V usage is TRBV20-1 and J usage is TRBJ2-1; a possible D gene is TRBD2 (6 bases). The V gene's germline CDR1 is DFQATT and CDR2 SNEGSKA (reference sequence). This CDR3 region has 14 residues. V shed 5 bases and J shed 0 bases, with 11 bases lying between them. The CDR3 sequence: CSASGGSSYNEQFF. The CDR3 DNA reads as TGCAGTGCTTCCGGGGGAAGCTCCTACAATGAGCAGTTCTTC.

This sequence joins TRBV6-5 and TRBJ1-2; D is possibly TRBD1 (6 bases). The CDR3 length is 19 residues. Looked up from germline, CDR1 is MNHEY and CDR2 is SVGAGI. Trimming took 0 bases from V and 2 from J, leaving 22 bases between them. The CDR3 sequence: CASSYSNARFGTMNYGYTF. As DNA, the CDR3 is TGTGCCAGCAGTTACTCGAACGCTAGGTTCGGGACAATGAACTATGGCTACACCTTC.